The 13 T cell receptor beta chains reported below all come from one sample, sequenced in a study of T cells in Graves' hyperthyroidism and ophthalmopathy. TCR beta CDR3 regions were amplified from RNA transcripts. The study used the HTBI primer set for a first-round RT-PCR of the TCR CDR3. One entry per CDR3 protein results from TCRdb running MiXCR on the multiplex PCR reads. This sample yields hundreds of thousands of distinct CDR3 sequences, of which around 15% are seen a single time; 25% to 30% belongs to the top ten. The sequenced sample consisted of blood. All receptors derive from a man in his forties or fifties with Graves' ophthalmopathy.

Ten or more counts support this clonotype. The chain recombines TRBV3-1 with TRBJ2-1, with D possibly called TRBD1 or TRBD2 (5 bases each). Trimming left V 4 bases short and J 7 bases short, with 14 bases between. The CDR3 sequence is 14 residues long. Germline V gene data show CDR1 as LGHDT and CDR2 as YNNKEL (reference sequence). CDR3 bases: TGTGCCAGCAGCCGGGACCACCCTTCGAATGAGCAGTTCTTC. Translated: CASSRDHPSNEQFF.

The sample holds a few counts of this clonotype. The rearrangement links TRBV19 to TRBJ1-1; D remains unclear. The CDR3 has 14 amino acids. Trimming shortened V by 5 bases and J by 0 bases, and 10 bases separated the two germline ends. From germline, CDR1 is LNHDA and CDR2 SQIVND (reference sequence). The CDR3 nucleotides read TGTGCCAGTAGTTGGCCGAGTATGAACACTGAAGCTTTCTTT. Translating it yields CASSWPSMNTEAFF.

The V and J genes are TRBV4-1 and TRBJ1-3; a weak D match, TRBD1 (5 bases). V lost 4 bases and J 0 bases, leaving 10 bases between the germline ends. The CDR3 extends over 15 amino acids. Per germline, CDR1 MGHRA and CDR2 YSYEKL. CDR3: CASSPGPNSGNTIYF. The CDR3 DNA reads TGCGCCAGCAGCCCGGGGCCAAACTCTGGAAACACCATATATTTT.

The chain carries TRBV5-6 and TRBJ2-1; D not resolved. The ends were cut back, 7 bases at V and 0 bases at J, with 11 bases in the middle. Germline assignment: CDR1 SGHDT and CDR2 YYEEEE. The CDR3 runs to 14 residues. The CDR3 bases are TGTGCCAGCCTCGGGCCTAGCTCCTACAATGAGCAGTTCTTC. Translating gives CASLGPSSYNEQFF.

The genes are TRBV7-9 and TRBJ1-1; 10 nucleotides match TRBD1. V was pared by 5 bases and J by 1 base, with 4 bases of the junction left unmatched. Per the germline V gene, CDR1 is SEHNR and CDR2 is FQNEAQ (reference sequence). This CDR3 region has 15 residues. DNA of the CDR3: TGTGCCAGCAGCAATCGGGACAGGGGGAACACTGAAGCTTTCTTT. Translating gives CASSNRDRGNTEAFF.

This clonotype has a count of ten or more. V and J are TRBV7-9 and TRBJ2-5, with 13 nucleotides matching TRBD2. Germline values: CDR1 SEHNR, CDR2 FQNEAQ (reference sequence). The CDR3 runs 15 residues. V was clipped by 4 bases and J by 5 bases; unmatched bases: 4. DNA for the CDR3: TGTGCCAGCAGCTCACTAGCGGGAGGGTCGGAGACCCAGTACTTC. It translates to CASSSLAGGSETQYF. The full variable domain, in which reference TRBV7-9 and TRBJ2-5 provide the parts outside the CDR3, is DTGVSQNPRHKITKRGQNVTFRCDPISEHNRLYWYRQTLGQGPEFLTYFQNEAQLEKSRLLSDRFSAERPKGSFSTLEIQRTEQGDSAMYLCASSSLAGGSETQYFGPGTRLLVL.

This clonotype was seen repeatedly, ten times or more. The chain recombines TRBV12-3 or TRBV12-4 with TRBJ2-7; 7 nucleotides agree with TRBD2. The length of the CDR3 is 15 residues. The V and J ends lost 3 bases and 6 bases, in that order; junction bases with no gene match: 11. The CDR3 coding sequence is TGTGCCAGCAGTTTGCGGCTAGCGGCTAGGGGCGAGCAGTACTTC. Translating gives CASSLRLAARGEQYF.

This clonotype was counted ten times or more. This chain uses TRBV18 with TRBJ1-2; maybe TRBD1 (5 bases). The CDR3 is 15 residues long. Trimming removed 2 bases at V and 1 base at J, with 11 bases between. The germline V gene encodes CDR1 KGHSH and CDR2 LQKENI. CDR3 nucleotide sequence: TGTGCCAGCTCACCAACCCCAGGGAATAACTATGGCTACACCTTC. It translates to CASSPTPGNNYGYTF.

This clonotype was seen many times. This chain links TRBV11-2 with TRBJ2-1; TRBD2 matches 11 bases. Trimming at V came to 5 bases and at J to 4 bases, leaving 4 bases not matched to a gene. Germline V gene data show CDR1 as SGHAT and CDR2 as FQNNGV. The CDR3 contains 15 residues. The CDR3 nucleotides are TGTGCCAGCAGCGAACTAGCGGGAGTTTACAATGAGCAGTTCTTC. Residues: CASSELAGVYNEQFF.

CDR3 coding DNA: TGTGCCAGCAGCTTATCGGCTCCTACAGGTTCCGAGCAGTACTTC. The encoded protein is CASSLSAPTGSEQYF. The J gene is TRBJ2-7, the V gene TRBV5-4; maybe TRBD1 (5 bases). The germline V gene has CDR1 SGHNT and CDR2 YYREEE (reference sequence). The CDR3 extends over 15 amino acids. The V end lost 2 bases, the J end lost 6 bases, and 18 bases lay between the germline ends. The full variable domain, its missing parts supplied by reference TRBV5-4 and TRBJ2-7, is ETGVTQSPTHLIKTRGQQVTLRCSSQSGHNTVSWYQQALGQGPQFIFQYYREEENGRGNFPPRFSGLQFPNYSSELNVNALELDDSALYLCASSLSAPTGSEQYFGPGTRLTVT.

V is TRBV25-1 and J is TRBJ1-1, with D maybe TRBD1 (5 bases). CDR3 length equals 14 residues. The germline CDR1 and CDR2 sequences are MGHDK and SYGVNS. Deletions cut 8 bases from V and 5 bases from J, with 18 bases between. The CDR3 nucleotides read TGTGCCAGCCGAACGCTTGGGGGGAGGACTGAAGCTTTCTTT. This sequence encodes CASRTLGGRTEAFF.

On this clonotype itself: This sequence may be a read error, since a much larger clone differs from it by one base. This rearrangement joins TRBV25-1 to TRBJ1-2, with a possible D match to TRBD1 (5 bases). CDR1 and CDR2 from the germline V gene are MGHDK and SYGVNS. Trimming stripped 2 bases from V and 7 bases from J, with 17 bases between. This CDR3 comprises 15 residues. The CDR3 here is CASSEPGRQFGGYTF. The CDR3 DNA sequence: TGTGCCAGCAGTGAACCGGGTAGACAGTTCGGTGGCTACACCTTC.

In its sample, this clonotype was seen a few times. The gene calls are TRBV6-1 and TRBJ2-4; D gene unclear. The germline CDR1 and CDR2 sequences are MNHNS and SASEGT. V was pared by 3 bases and J by 7 bases, with 22 bases between. CDR3 length: 17 residues. The CDR3 is CASSDFRVRFGRNIQYF. The CDR3 bases are TGTGCCAGCAGTGATTTTCGGGTGAGGTTCGGTCGGAACATTCAGTACTTC.